This TCR beta chain was found in a study of tumor-infiltrating lymphocytes in primary liver carcinoma. Study-level background: Samples returned roughly 3.5 to 8 million productive TCRbeta reads each. Read depth did not differ significantly between tissue types.

The CDR3 totals 15 residues. Trimming removed 8 bases from V and 11 bases from J; junction bases left unmatched: 12. The V gene's germline CDR1 is LGHNA and CDR2 YNFKEQ. The investigators made TCR beta cDNA from about 0.45 ug total RNA, using a constant-region primer. Generation of the TCR beta libraries relied on three nested multiplex PCR rounds using slightly modified ARM-PCR. Primers for the first two PCR rounds were TRBV1-TRBV30 forward primers and a C-beta reverse primer (about 10 cycles per round). TCRdb reprocessed the multiplex PCR reads via MiXCR and lists one record per CDR3 protein. The sample has almost 45,000 distinct CDR3 sequences, roughly 73% seen once. Co-extraction yielded RNA and DNA from 20-30 mg of unsorted bulk tissue.

The clonotype comes from a woman in her twenties or thirties with primary liver carcinoma and hepatitis B virus infection. The chain recombines TRBV4-2 with TRBJ1-6, with 10 bases fitting TRBD1. Material for sequencing was tumor-adjacent normal liver tissue. The CDR3 sequence is CASYQGDRGYTPLHF. The DNA of the CDR3 is TGTGCCAGCTACCAAGGGGACAGGGGATACACACCCCTCCACTTT.